These 17 T cell receptor beta chains came from one sample sequenced in a study of blood T cells in healthy people across ages. Then a second PCR, running roughly 7 to 11 cycles, was carried out with a sample-barcoded 5' primer and a J-beta primer mix. TCRdb reprocessed the 5' RACE reads via MiXCR and lists one record per CDR3 protein. The data hold 1.5 million to 2 million distinct CDR3 sequences, with roughly 28% observed a single time. The sequenced sample consisted of blood. The receptors originated from a woman aged 25 to 39 in good health.

The rearrangement joins TRBV7-9 to TRBJ2-7; TRBD2 agrees at 10 bases. The length of the CDR3 is 17 residues. After removal of 0 bases from V and 3 bases from J, the junction contained 8 bases not matched to a gene. Germline V gene sequence: CDR1 SEHNR, CDR2 FQNEAQ (reference sequence). The CDR3 protein is CASSLAGQREGIYEQYF. The CDR3 DNA is TGTGCCAGCAGCTTAGCTGGTCAGCGGGAGGGAATCTACGAGCAGTACTTC.

The chain links TRBV6-6 to TRBJ1-1; the D is unclear. Germline-derived CDR1 and CDR2 are MNHNY and SVGAGI (reference sequence). The CDR3 sequence is 15 residues long. V shed 3 bases and J shed 5 bases, with 16 bases lying between them. The CDR3 bases are TGTGCCAGCAGTTATCCGACGGAATCGCGTACTGAAGCTTTCTTT. Translation: CASSYPTESRTEAFF.

This clonotype came up a few times. The V call is TRBV9, the J call TRBJ2-7; possible D gene TRBD2, 7 bases. From germline, CDR1 is SGDLS and CDR2 YYNGEE. CDR3 size: 18 residues. Trimming removed 0 bases at V and 2 bases at J, with 21 bases between. The CDR3 region has the DNA TGTGCCAGCAGCGTAGGACTAGTGGGGGGGCCAAGGACCTACGAGCAGTACTTC. Its translation is CASSVGLVGGPRTYEQYF. Filled out from reference TRBV9 and TRBJ2-7, the complete variable domain reads DSGVTQTPKHLITATGQRVTLRCSPRSGDLSVYWYQQSLDQGLQFLIQYYNGEERAKGNILERFSAQQFPDLHSELNLSSLELGDSALYFCASSVGLVGGPRTYEQYFGPGTRLTVT.

This clonotype was picked up a small number of times. This rearrangement joins TRBV6-5 to TRBJ1-2; tentatively, D is TRBD1 (6 bases). Germline V gene data show CDR1 as MNHEY and CDR2 as SVGAGI. This CDR3 is 17 amino acids long. Trimming stripped 0 bases from V and 5 bases from J, with 19 bases between. CDR3 nucleotide sequence: TGTGCCAGCAGTTACTCCCTCTTTTGGACAGTTGGTTATGGCTACACCTTC. This gives the protein CASSYSLFWTVGYGYTF.

The rearrangement uses TRBV4-2 and TRBJ2-3; tentatively, D is TRBD2 (6 bases). The CDR3 is 17 amino acids. The V end lost 3 bases, the J end lost 6 bases, and 22 bases lay between the germline ends. Germline V lookup: CDR1 LGHNA, CDR2 YNFKEQ. DNA of the CDR3: TGTGCCAGCAGCCACCCGGAGGGCGGGTCAAGGGGTGATACGCAGTATTTT. It translates to CASSHPEGGSRGDTQYF.

This clonotype was seen a few times. This chain links TRBV29-1 with TRBJ2-1, with no clear D. Trimming removed 7 bases at V and 0 bases at J, with 13 bases between. The germline CDR1 and CDR2 sequences are SQVTM and ANQGSEA. The CDR3 contains 14 residues. CDR3 protein: CSASLYLSYNEQFF. The CDR3 DNA is TGCAGCGCCTCGTTATACCTCTCCTACAATGAGCAGTTCTTC.

This clonotype has more than one count but fewer than ten. CDR3 in amino acids: CASGLVLGEYQETQYF. The CDR3 DNA is TGTGCTAGTGGTTTGGTACTTGGGGAGTACCAAGAGACCCAGTACTTC. V is TRBV12-5 and J is TRBJ2-5, with a possible D match to TRBD2 (5 bases). Trimming pared 0 bases from V and 0 bases from J, leaving 11 bases between. Germline CDR1 and CDR2: LGHNT and FRNRAP. This CDR3 has 16 residues.

This clonotype was detected ten times or more. This sequence joins TRBV5-1 and TRBJ2-6; possible D gene TRBD2, 5 bases. Trimming took off 4 bases at V and 4 bases at J, with 15 bases between the two ends. CDR1 SGHRS and CDR2 YFSETQ come from the germline V gene. This CDR3 comprises 16 residues. CDR3 DNA sequence: TGCGCCAGCAGCCGCGATTTAGCGTCCGGGGCCAACGTCCTGACTTTC. Translation: CASSRDLASGANVLTF.

The rearrangement joins TRBV20-1 to TRBJ2-7, with 8 bases fitting TRBD2. The CDR3 length is 15 residues. Losses at the gene ends were 0 bases for V and 1 base for J; bases not matched to a gene: 5. Germline CDR1 reads DFQATT; CDR2 reads SNEGSKA (reference sequence). CDR3 nucleotides: TGCAGTGCTAGAGAGAGCGGGAGTGGGTCCTACGAGCAGTACTTC. Translated: CSARESGSGSYEQYF.

This clonotype was observed at least ten times. Written as DNA, the CDR3 is TGTGCCAGCAGTATGACTAGCGTAGATACGCAGTATTTT. Protein sequence: CASSMTSVDTQYF. The chain is built from TRBV12-3 or TRBV12-4 and TRBJ2-3, with 8 bases aligning to TRBD2. CDR3 length: 13 residues. V was pared by 5 bases and J by 5 bases, with 3 bases of the junction left unmatched.

In its sample, this clonotype was seen many times. This chain links TRBV3-1 with TRBJ2-5; D call uncertain. The V and J ends lost 5 bases and 6 bases respectively, with 19 bases between them. The CDR3 runs 15 residues. Looked up from germline, CDR1 is LGHDT and CDR2 is YNNKEL (reference sequence). CDR3 sequence (DNA): TGTGCCAGCAGCGCCCTATATGGTCAGAAGAAGACCCAGTACTTC. Its protein product is CASSALYGQKKTQYF.

The V call is TRBV7-2, the J call TRBJ2-7; D could derive from TRBD1 or TRBD2 (5 bases each). The V gene lost 4 bases and the J gene lost 3 bases, with 22 bases spanning the gap. The CDR3 has 17 amino acids. From germline, CDR1 is SGHTA and CDR2 FQGNSA. The CDR3 sequence is CASSSKIPGTVVYEQYF. CDR3 sequence (DNA): TGTGCCAGCAGCTCAAAGATCCCCGGGACGGTGGTCTACGAGCAGTACTTC. Full variable domain (outside the CDR3, taken from reference TRBV7-2 and TRBJ2-7): GAGVSQSPSNKVTEKGKDVELRCDPISGHTALYWYRQSLGQGLEFLIYFQGNSAPDKSGLPSDRFSAERTGGSVSTLTIQRTQQEDSAVYLCASSSKIPGTVVYEQYFGPGTRLTVT.

The chain employs TRBV5-1 and TRBJ2-1, with 7 bases identical to TRBD2. Germline values: CDR1 SGHRS, CDR2 YFSETQ. The V and J ends lost 5 bases and 0 bases, in that order; junction bases with no gene match: 8. The CDR3 contains 16 residues. The CDR3 loop reads CASRGGAVSSYNEQFF. CDR3 bases: TGCGCCAGCAGGGGAGGGGCGGTTAGCTCCTACAATGAGCAGTTCTTC.

This chain uses TRBV11-3 with TRBJ2-1, with D unresolved. V gave up 5 bases and J gave up 5 bases, with 22 bases separating them. The CDR3 consists of 17 residues. Per germline, CDR1 SGHNT and CDR2 YENEEA. The CDR3 DNA reads TGTGCCAGCAGCCCGGGCCCGGCCCCGACAAAAAACAATGAGCAGTTCTTC. Translation gives CASSPGPAPTKNNEQFF.

CDR3 sequence: CASSFQGEIYGYTF. The DNA for the CDR3 is TGCGCCAGCAGCTTCCAGGGGGAGATCTATGGCTACACCTTC. This chain links TRBV5-1 with TRBJ1-2; 7 bases are shared with TRBD1. J was trimmed by 4 bases and V by 2 bases; bases with no gene match: 5. Germline CDR1 and CDR2: SGHRS and YFSETQ. The CDR3 spans 14 residues.

This clonotype occurred a few times. V gene TRBV5-1 combines with J gene TRBJ2-1, with TRBD1 identical over 10 bases. The germline CDR1 and CDR2 sequences are SGHRS and YFSETQ. With V trimmed by 3 bases and J by 5 bases, 8 bases remained unmatched. The CDR3 runs to 16 residues. The CDR3 DNA sequence: TGCGCCAGCAGCTATAAAGCCGGGACAGGGGACAATGAGCAGTTCTTC. Translation gives CASSYKAGTGDNEQFF.

This clonotype was seen repeatedly, ten times or more. The V call is TRBV29-1, the J call TRBJ1-2; unclear D gene. Trimming cost V 3 bases and J 0 bases, with 5 bases left between them. This CDR3 has 12 amino acids. Germline V lookup: CDR1 SQVTM, CDR2 ANQGSEA. The CDR3 sequence: CSVDQTNYGYTF. The DNA of the CDR3 is TGCAGCGTTGACCAGACTAACTATGGCTACACCTTC.